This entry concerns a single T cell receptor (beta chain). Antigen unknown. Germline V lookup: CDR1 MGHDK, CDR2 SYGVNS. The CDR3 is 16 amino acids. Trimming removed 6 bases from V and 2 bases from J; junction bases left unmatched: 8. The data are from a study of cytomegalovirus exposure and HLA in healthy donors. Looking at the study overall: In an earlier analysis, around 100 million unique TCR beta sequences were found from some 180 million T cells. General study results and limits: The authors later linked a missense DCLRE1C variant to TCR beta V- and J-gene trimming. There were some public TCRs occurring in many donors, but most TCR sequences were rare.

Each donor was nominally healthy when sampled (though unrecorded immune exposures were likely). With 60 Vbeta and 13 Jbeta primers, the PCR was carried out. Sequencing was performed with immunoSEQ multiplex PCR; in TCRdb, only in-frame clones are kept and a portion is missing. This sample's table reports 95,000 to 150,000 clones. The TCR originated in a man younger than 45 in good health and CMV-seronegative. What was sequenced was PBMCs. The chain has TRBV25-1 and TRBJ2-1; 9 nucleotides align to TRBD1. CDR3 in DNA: TGTGCCAGCAGAGACAGGGGGTCCCCGACCTACAATGAGCAGTTCTTC. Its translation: CASRDRGSPTYNEQFF.